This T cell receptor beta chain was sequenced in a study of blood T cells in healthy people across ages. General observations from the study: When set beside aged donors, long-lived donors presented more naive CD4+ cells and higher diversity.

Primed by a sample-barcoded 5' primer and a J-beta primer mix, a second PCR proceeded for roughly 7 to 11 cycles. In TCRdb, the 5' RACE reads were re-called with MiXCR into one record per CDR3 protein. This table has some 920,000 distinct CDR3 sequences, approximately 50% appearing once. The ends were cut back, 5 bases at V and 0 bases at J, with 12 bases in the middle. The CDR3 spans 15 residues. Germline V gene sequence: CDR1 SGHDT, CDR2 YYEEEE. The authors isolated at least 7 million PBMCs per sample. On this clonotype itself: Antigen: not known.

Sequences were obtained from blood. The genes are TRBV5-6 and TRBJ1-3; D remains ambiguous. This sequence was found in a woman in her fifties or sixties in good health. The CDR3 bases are TGTGCCAGCAGGTTAACGGGAAGCTCTGGAAACACCATATATTTT. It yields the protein CASRLTGSSGNTIYF.